The 15 T cell receptor beta chains in this list originate from one sample, sequenced in a study of shared clonotypes between healthy human individuals. CD45RO-negative CD8 cells positively selected for CCR7 made up the naive population, which excluded terminally differentiated effector memory CD45RA+ cells. TCRdb's table, derived via immunoSEQ multiplex PCR, lists solely in-frame clones and lacks some. Among approximately 600,000 clones listed, approximately 95% were seen once. The sample was naive CD8+ T cells sorted from blood. These receptors originate from a woman under 40 in good health.

This sequence joins TRBV4-2 and TRBJ1-2, with D hard to call. This CDR3 is 11 amino acids long. V lost 1 base and J lost 4, with 1 base in between. CDR1 is LGHNA and CDR2 is YNFKEQ in the germline V gene. This chain's CDR3 is CASSQAYGYTF. DNA for the CDR3: TGTGCCAGCAGCCAAGCCTATGGCTACACCTTC.

The chain joins TRBV4-2 to TRBJ1-1, with D hard to call. The V end was cut by 3 bases, the J end by 0 bases, with 5 bases between. CDR1 and CDR2 (germline): LGHNA, YNFKEQ. The CDR3 runs 13 residues. CDR3 loop: CASSQSLNTEAFF. The CDR3 nucleotides are TGTGCCAGCAGCCAGTCATTGAACACTGAAGCTTTCTTT.

The chain couples TRBV15 to TRBJ1-3; D is ambiguous. Germline V gene data show CDR1 as LNHNV and CDR2 as YYDKDF (reference sequence). The CDR3 sequence is 17 residues long. The V end was cut by 0 bases, the J end by 4 bases, with 16 bases between. CDR3 region: CATSRDHTRSPGNTIYF. The DNA for the CDR3 is TGTGCCACCAGCAGAGACCACACTCGGAGTCCAGGAAACACCATATATTTT.

The chain uses TRBV27 and TRBJ2-5; no definite D call. The CDR3 extends over 16 amino acids. In germline, CDR1 is MNHEY, CDR2 SMNVEV (reference sequence). Trimming shortened V by 6 bases and J by 2 bases, and 19 bases separated the two germline ends. CDR3 in amino acids: CASSRGAPAAQETQYF. The CDR3 DNA reads TGTGCCAGCAGCCGAGGAGCGCCGGCGGCTCAAGAGACCCAGTACTTC.

The chain carries TRBV6-6 and TRBJ1-2; TRBD1 matches 9 bases. The ends lost 4 bases at V and 8 bases at J; junction bases unmatched: 11. This CDR3 is built from 15 residues. In germline, CDR1 is MNHNY, CDR2 SVGAGI (reference sequence). CDR3 sequence (DNA): TGTGCCAGCAGTTTGACAGGGGGGTATGTAGGAGGCTACACCTTC. Protein sequence: CASSLTGGYVGGYTF.

The chain links TRBV21-1 to TRBJ2-3; the table calls TRBD1, which could not be checked here. TRBV21-1 is designated a pseudogene. There are 16 residues in the CDR3. The DNA of the CDR3 is TGTGCCAGCAGCATCCGACAGGGCACTTCCTCAGATACGCAGTATTTT. This sequence encodes CASSIRQGTSSDTQYF.

The chain has TRBV19 and TRBJ1-5; D is undetermined. V was shortened by 0 bases and J by 3 bases, with 9 bases between the two germline ends. The germline V gene encodes CDR1 LNHDA and CDR2 SQIVND (reference sequence). This CDR3 spans 15 amino acids. For the CDR3, the DNA is TGTGCCAGTAGTATAGATTGGGAGATCAATCAGCCCCAGCATTTT. It encodes CASSIDWEINQPQHF.

This chain uses TRBV5-1 with TRBJ2-7; the D gene is possibly TRBD1 (6 bases). V was trimmed by 3 bases and J by 0 bases, leaving 10 bases between them. Per the germline V gene, CDR1 is SGHRS and CDR2 is YFSETQ. The CDR3 has 14 amino acids. CDR3 sequence (DNA): TGCGCCAGCAGCTCCGGGACACACTCCTACGAGCAGTACTTC. As protein: CASSSGTHSYEQYF.

The chain links TRBV28 to TRBJ2-7; TRBD2 might be the D (6 bases). Trimming removed 7 bases from V and 4 bases from J, with 20 bases in between. This CDR3 has 15 residues. The germline gives CDR1 MDHEN, CDR2 SYDVKM. The CDR3 loop is CASTGAGTSRYEQYF. CDR3 DNA: TGTGCCAGCACCGGGGCCGGGACTTCGCGATACGAGCAGTACTTC.

The J gene is TRBJ2-1, the V gene TRBV7-9; TRBD2 aligns across 7 bases. Germline V lookup: CDR1 SEHNR, CDR2 FQNEAQ (reference sequence). J gave up 5 bases and V 7 bases, and 11 bases lay outside the gene matches. There are 15 residues in the CDR3. CDR3 DNA: TGTGCCAGCACCCTTGGAGGACTAGGTAACAATGAGCAGTTCTTC. Its translation is CASTLGGLGNNEQFF.

This clone has a single count. V usage is TRBV11-3 and J usage is TRBJ1-2; no clear D. The CDR3 consists of 13 residues. V lost 0 bases and J 5 bases, leaving 7 bases between the germline ends. Germline V gene lookup returns CDR1 SGHNT and CDR2 YENEEA. The CDR3 loop is CASSLDRAYGYTF. The DNA for the CDR3 is TGTGCCAGCAGCTTAGATCGAGCGTATGGCTACACCTTC. The entire variable domain, with the rest obtained from reference TRBV11-3 and TRBJ1-2, is as follows: EAGVVQSPRYKIIEKKQPVAFWCNPISGHNTLYWYLQNLGQGPELLIRYENEEAVDDSQLPKDRFSAERLKGVDSTLKIQPAELGDSAVYLCASSLDRAYGYTFGSGTRLTVV.

J is TRBJ2-2 and V is TRBV9; 10 bases agree with TRBD2. This CDR3 region has 18 residues. Germline trimming cut 0 bases from V and 4 bases from J; bases unmatched to any gene: 9. Germline CDR1 is SGDLS and CDR2 is YYNGEE. In DNA, the CDR3 is TGTGCCAGCAGCGTAGTGGCTAGCGGGAGTCTTCGCACCGGGGAGCTGTTTTTT. Encoded protein: CASSVVASGSLRTGELFF. Full variable domain (rest looked up from reference TRBV9 and TRBJ2-2): DSGVTQTPKHLITATGQRVTLRCSPRSGDLSVYWYQQSLDQGLQFLIQYYNGEERAKGNILERFSAQQFPDLHSELNLSSLELGDSALYFCASSVVASGSLRTGELFFGEGSRLTVL.

This chain uses TRBV6-5 with TRBJ1-5; the match to TRBD1 covers 7 bases. Germline CDR1 reads MNHEY; CDR2 reads SVGAGI. This CDR3 region has 14 residues. V was clipped by 5 bases and J by 7 bases; unmatched bases: 8. The CDR3 coding sequence is TGTGCCAGCAGTCTCGACAGGGAAGGGCAGCCCCAGCATTTT. Its protein is CASSLDREGQPQHF.

The chain couples TRBV28 to TRBJ2-5; tentative D call: TRBD2 (6 bases). The end of the DNA aligns better with TRBJ2-7, so the J call may be wrong. Per the germline V gene, CDR1 is MDHEN and CDR2 is SYDVKM. There are 14 residues in the CDR3. The CDR3 region has the DNA TGTGCCAGCAGTTTGACCTTCGGGAGCTACGAGCAGTACTTC. This gives the protein CASSLTFGSYEQYF.

V usage is TRBV19 and J usage is TRBJ2-1, with D possibly being TRBD2 (5 bases). CDR1 LNHDA and CDR2 SQIVND come from the germline V gene (reference sequence). This CDR3 contains 15 residues. V gave up 3 bases and J gave up 8 bases, with 17 bases separating them. In DNA form, the CDR3 reads TGTGCCAGTAGTATGTCACTAGACTATCGCGATGAGCAGTTCTTC. Amino acids: CASSMSLDYRDEQFF.